This entry concerns a single TCR beta chain. This sample was included in a study of CXCR3-negative and CXCR3-positive naive CD8 T cells. UMI labels and 5' RACE were used to prepare the TRB cDNA libraries. Reprocessing the 5' RACE reads, TCRdb reports a single entry for every CDR3 protein and omits DNA. The sample data list 46,000 or so distinct CDR3 sequences. Sequencing was carried out using naive CXCR3- CD8+ T cells from blood. Regarding subset: CD45RO-CCR7+CD27+CD95- naive CD8+ T cells lacking CXCR3 (TNR3-). The TCR comes from a human donor in good health. Some clones in this sample may be carry-over from other donors' samples.

The CDR3 region is CASSEVVAGEESDTQYF. This chain links TRBV2 with TRBJ2-3; without DNA, the TCRdb call of TRBD2 cannot be checked. Germline loops: CDR1 SNHLY, CDR2 FYNNEI. This CDR3 spans 17 amino acids.